A single sample is the source of the 20 T cell receptor beta chains below, sequenced in a study of blood T cell repertoires in COVID-19. Only in-frame clones appear in the TCRdb table, and some are missing; sequencing was by immunoSEQ multiplex PCR. The sample has tens of thousands of clones; 75% to 90% are singletons. Sample: peripheral blood. All receptors derive from a man aged 25 to 40 with acute or convalescent COVID-19.

CDR3 DNA sequence: TGTGCCAGCTCAAGACAGGGGGACTACCAAGAGACCCAGTACTTC. Amino acids: CASSRQGDYQETQYF. The chain employs TRBV2 and TRBJ2-5; 9 bases line up with TRBD1. The length of the CDR3 is 15 residues. V shed 8 bases and J 0 bases; nucleotides not matched to a gene: 7. Germline V CDR1 and CDR2: SNHLY, FYNNEI.

The table lists this clone with a count of one. V is TRBV2 and J is TRBJ2-5, with D possibly being TRBD1 (6 bases). Between the trimmed V and J ends, which lost 6 bases and 10 bases, there was a span of 21 bases. This CDR3 is built from 14 residues. CDR1 and CDR2 (germline): SNHLY, FYNNEI. DNA for the CDR3: TGTGCCAGCAGACTAGGGGGACCACCGGCCCGCCAGTACTTC. Translating gives CASRLGGPPARQYF. Complete variable domain (other parts from reference TRBV2 and TRBJ2-5): EPEVTQTPSHQVTQMGQEVILRCVPISNHLYFYWYRQILGQKVEFLVSFYNNEISEKSEIFDDQFSVERPDGSNFTLKIRSTKLEDSAMYFCASRLGGPPARQYFGPGTRLLVL.

The CDR3 nucleotides are TGTGCCAGCAGTAACCGGGGACGGGGGACCACTGAAGCTTTCTTT. Amino acids: CASSNRGRGTTEAFF. This chain joins TRBV6-6 and TRBJ1-1; D perhaps matches TRBD1 (5 bases). V was clipped by 5 bases and J by 4 bases, with 17 bases between them. The CDR3 loop spans 15 amino acids. Germline CDR1 and CDR2: MNHNY and SVGAGI (reference sequence).

The chain is built from TRBV28 and TRBJ1-5, with no clear D. Germline V gene data show CDR1 as MDHEN and CDR2 as SYDVKM. This CDR3 comprises 17 residues. V lost 6 bases, J lost 3 bases, and 21 bases lay in between. In nucleotides, the CDR3 is TGTGCCAGCAGCCTACCGGAATCGACGGGATTCAATCAGCCCCAGCATTTT. Protein sequence: CASSLPESTGFNQPQHF.

The rearrangement uses TRBV5-1 and TRBJ1-2, with 9 bases lining up with TRBD1. The V segment lost 5 bases and the J segment 4 bases; nucleotides outside the gene matches: 3. There are 13 residues in the CDR3. Germline V CDR1 and CDR2: SGHRS, YFSETQ. As DNA, the CDR3 is TGCGCCAGCAGGGGGGACAGGGCCTATGGCTACACCTTC. Its protein is CASRGDRAYGYTF. The full variable domain, with the rest looked up from reference TRBV5-1 and TRBJ1-2, is KAGVTQTPRYLIKTRGQQVTLSCSPISGHRSVSWYQQTPGQGLQFLFEYFSETQRNKGNFPGRFSGRQFSNSRSEMNVSTLELGDSALYLCASRGDRAYGYTFGSGTRLTVV.

This clone has a handful of counts. DNA of the CDR3: TGTGCCAGCAGTCACCGGGGACAGGCCCCGGGAAAACTGTTTTTT. It translates to CASSHRGQAPGKLFF. The rearrangement uses TRBV6-6 and TRBJ1-4; 8 positions agree with TRBD1. The CDR3 loop spans 15 amino acids. Germline V lookup: CDR1 MNHNY, CDR2 SVGAGI (reference sequence). With 5 bases clipped from V and 10 bases from J, the junction kept 12 bases outside the gene matches.

The CDR3 loop reads CAPQQGHNEKLFF. The CDR3 DNA is TGTGCCCCGCAACAGGGGCATAATGAAAAACTGTTTTTT. The rearrangement joins TRBV24-1 to TRBJ1-4, with 7 bases that match TRBD1. The V gene end was trimmed by 12 bases and the J gene end by 4 bases; junction bases not matched to a gene: 7. This CDR3 is built from 13 residues. Germline CDR1 and CDR2: KGHDR and SFDVKD.

This clone has a handful of counts. This sequence joins TRBV11-2 and TRBJ1-1; 9 bases agree with TRBD1. The junction had 6 bases not matched to a gene; V was cut back by 8 bases and J by 11 bases. The CDR3 spans 11 residues. Germline V lookup: CDR1 SGHAT, CDR2 FQNNGV. In nucleotides, the CDR3 is TGTGCCAGCGGACAGGGGTGGGAGGCTTTCTTT. This gives the protein CASGQGWEAFF.

This chain connects TRBV18 to TRBJ1-5, with D possibly TRBD1 on 5 matching bases. With 2 bases removed from V and 2 bases from J, the gap between germline ends came to 7 bases. The CDR3 is 14 residues long. The germline CDR1 and CDR2 sequences are KGHSH and LQKENI. Here the CDR3 DNA reads TGTGCCAGCTCACCAGGAGGGGGCAATCAGCCCCAGCATTTT. This translates into CASSPGGGNQPQHF.

This clone was seen a single time. The chain recombines TRBV7-9 with TRBJ2-3; D is unresolved. The V and J ends lost 4 bases and 3 bases respectively, with 14 bases between them. Germline CDR1 SEHNR, CDR2 FQNEAQ (reference sequence). The CDR3 has 15 amino acids. In nucleotides, the CDR3 is TGTGCCAGCAGCTCACTAACCACTCGTACAGATACGCAGTATTTT. Translated: CASSSLTTRTDTQYF. Complete variable domain (other parts from reference TRBV7-9 and TRBJ2-3): DTGVSQNPRHKITKRGQNVTFRCDPISEHNRLYWYRQTLGQGPEFLTYFQNEAQLEKSRLLSDRFSAERPKGSFSTLEIQRTEQGDSAMYLCASSSLTTRTDTQYFGPGTRLTVL.

The V gene is TRBV12-3 or TRBV12-4, the J gene TRBJ2-5; TRBD1 might be the D (6 bases). CDR3 length equals 13 residues. The V and J ends lost 6 bases and 3 bases respectively, with 11 bases between them. The DNA of the CDR3 is TGTGCCAGCAGCCAGGGGTCCGAAGAGACCCAGTACTTC. This gives the protein CASSQGSEETQYF.

The rearrangement links TRBV24-1 to TRBJ1-6; possibly TRBD1 for D (5 bases). The germline V gene has CDR1 KGHDR and CDR2 SFDVKD. Trimming removed 7 bases at V and 3 bases at J, with 6 bases between. This CDR3 is 13 amino acids long. CDR3: CATSRDYNSPLHF. Here the CDR3 DNA reads TGTGCCACCAGCAGGGACTATAATTCACCCCTCCACTTT.

The rearrangement uses TRBV18 and TRBJ2-2; D might be TRBD1 (6 bases). The V gene's germline CDR1 is KGHSH and CDR2 LQKENI. V lost 3 bases, J lost 3 bases, and 11 bases lay in between. CDR3 length: 15 residues. This CDR3 is CASSPRDTYTGELFF. The CDR3 DNA sequence: TGTGCCAGCTCACCTCGGGACACCTACACCGGGGAGCTGTTTTTT.

The gene calls are TRBV19 and TRBJ1-2, with 10 bases identical to TRBD1. The CDR3 has 20 residues. Germline CDR1 LNHDA, CDR2 SQIVND (reference sequence). J gave up 4 bases and V 3 bases, and 20 bases lay outside the gene matches. CDR3 sequence (DNA): TGTGCCAGTAGTATGCACCGGGACAGGGGACTACGGGATGGCTTCTATGGCTACACCTTC. Translation: CASSMHRDRGLRDGFYGYTF.

The V gene is TRBV19, the J gene TRBJ1-5; D is undetermined. The CDR3 totals 12 residues. V was trimmed by 7 bases and J by 6 bases, leaving 10 bases between them. The V gene's germline CDR1 is LNHDA and CDR2 SQIVND (reference sequence). The CDR3: CASTLRGQPQHF. For the CDR3, the DNA is TGTGCCAGTACTCTGCGGGGTCAGCCCCAGCATTTT.

The gene calls are TRBV18 and TRBJ1-4, with 9 bases lining up with TRBD1. Germline V lookup: CDR1 KGHSH, CDR2 LQKENI. V trimming: 0 bases; J trimming: 7 bases; junction bases outside the gene matches: 9. There are 17 residues in the CDR3. Here the CDR3 reads CASSPPQGARRAEKLFF. CDR3 sequence (DNA): TGTGCCAGCTCACCACCACAGGGGGCGAGACGTGCTGAAAAACTGTTTTTT.

The CDR3 loop reads CASTAPRGKETQYF. CDR3 nucleotide sequence: TGTGCCAGCACTGCTCCGAGGGGGAAAGAGACCCAGTACTTC. V and J are TRBV25-1 and TRBJ2-5, with D maybe TRBD1 (6 bases). V was cut by 7 bases and J by 3 bases, with 15 bases left in between. The V gene's germline CDR1 is MGHDK and CDR2 SYGVNS. The CDR3 consists of 14 residues.

The chain has TRBV7-3 and TRBJ2-1, with 11 bases fitting TRBD2. V dropped 5 bases and J dropped 12; count of bases not matched to a gene: 15. The CDR3 extends over 16 amino acids. CDR1 is SGHTA and CDR2 is FQGTGA in the germline V gene. CDR3 nucleotides: TGTGCCAGCAGCCCCATGCTAGCGGGAGGCCCTCGTCGGCAGTTCTTC. It yields the protein CASSPMLAGGPRRQFF.

The sample holds a few counts of this clone. This sequence joins TRBV11-2 and TRBJ2-1; no clear D. The CDR3 sequence is 12 residues long. The V and J ends lost 5 bases and 5 bases respectively, with 7 bases between them. CDR1 is SGHAT, CDR2 FQNNGV, per germline. CDR3 DNA: TGTGCCAGCAGCCTTACAGACAATGAGCAGTTCTTC. It codes for CASSLTDNEQFF.

This clone came up once. The V gene is TRBV5-1, the J gene TRBJ2-7; a possible D gene is TRBD2 (7 bases). Germline CDR1 and CDR2: SGHRS and YFSETQ. The CDR3 consists of 16 residues. Trimming pared 0 bases from V and 0 bases from J, leaving 13 bases between. CDR3 loop: CASSLGGGPSSYEQYF. The DNA of the CDR3 is TGCGCCAGCAGCTTGGGCGGGGGCCCCAGCTCCTACGAGCAGTACTTC. Full variable domain (remainder filled in from reference TRBV5-1 and TRBJ2-7): KAGVTQTPRYLIKTRGQQVTLSCSPISGHRSVSWYQQTPGQGLQFLFEYFSETQRNKGNFPGRFSGRQFSNSRSEMNVSTLELGDSALYLCASSLGGGPSSYEQYFGPGTRLTVT.